These T cell receptor beta chains were read from a single sample in a study of blood T cells in healthy people across ages. TCRdb re-called the 5' RACE reads with MiXCR, one entry per CDR3 protein. The sample carries approximately 1.5 million distinct CDR3 sequences, 35% to 45% recorded once. The specimen was blood. These TCRs come from a woman between 18 and 30 years old in good health. Each CDR3 is given with its conserved first and last residue. A D gene is named only where the DNA matches it firmly. Where a row states a size, it is once, few, many or the class of an expanded clone; other rows omit it.

size: few; length: 12; D: NA; V: TRBV30; J: TRBJ2-7; CDR3: CAWSDAGYEQYF; DNA: TGTGCCTGGAGTGATGCCGGTTACGAGCAGTACTTC
size: few; length: 16; D: NA; V: TRBV5-1; J: TRBJ2-3; CDR3: CASSLGVSGGADTQYF; DNA: TGCGCCAGCAGCTTGGGAGTAAGTGGAGGCGCAGATACGCAGTATTTT
size: NA; length: 15; D: TRBD1; V: TRBV12-3/TRBV12-4; J: TRBJ1-5; CDR3: CASRRQGVRYQPQHF; DNA: TGTGCCAGCAGACGACAGGGGGTCCGTTATCAGCCCCAGCATTTT
size: NA; length: 16; D: TRBD2; V: TRBV7-2; J: TRBJ2-1; CDR3: CASSFGLAGGSNEQFF; DNA: TGTGCCAGCAGCTTTGGACTAGCGGGGGGGTCGAATGAGCAGTTCTTC
size: NA; length: 16; D: TRBD2; V: TRBV7-2; J: TRBJ2-2; CDR3: CASSLTSGPHTGELFF; DNA: TGTGCCAGCAGCCTGACTAGCGGGCCACACACCGGGGAGCTGTTTTTT
size: NA; length: 15; D: NA; V: TRBV20-1; J: TRBJ2-1; CDR3: CSARGGGLAYNEQFF; DNA: TGCAGTGCTAGAGGCGGGGGCCTGGCCTACAATGAGCAGTTCTTC
size: few; length: 16; D: TRBD1; V: TRBV6-6; J: TRBJ1-5; CDR3: CASRPWAGTGSQPQHF; DNA: TGTGCCAGCAGACCCTGGGCCGGGACAGGGAGCCAGCCCCAGCATTTT
size: NA; length: 13; D: NA; V: TRBV12-3/TRBV12-4; J: TRBJ1-2; CDR3: CASSLVWGGGYTF; DNA: TGTGCCAGCAGCCTCGTTTGGGGAGGGGGCTACACCTTC
size: NA; length: 11; D: NA; V: TRBV29-1; J: TRBJ1-4; CDR3: CSAGTPGKLFF; DNA: TGCAGCGCCGGGACCCCGGGGAAACTGTTTTTT
size: few; length: 15; D: TRBD1; V: TRBV19; J: TRBJ2-5; CDR3: CASSIWGQGTRTQYF; DNA: TGTGCCAGTAGTATATGGGGACAGGGTACAAGGACCCAGTACTTC
size: many; length: 14; D: NA; V: TRBV10-3; J: TRBJ1-4; CDR3: CAIREGRDREKLFF; DNA: TGTGCCATCAGGGAGGGCAGGGACCGTGAAAAACTGTTTTTT
size: NA; length: 14; D: TRBD1; V: TRBV20-1; J: TRBJ1-4; CDR3: CSARDDRGNEKLFF; DNA: TGCAGTGCTAGGGACGACAGGGGAAATGAAAAACTGTTTTTT
size: NA; length: 15; D: TRBD1; V: TRBV10-3; J: TRBJ1-5; CDR3: CAISDRDRGYQPQHF; DNA: TGTGCCATCAGTGACCGGGACAGGGGGTATCAGCCCCAGCATTTT